The present TCR beta chain was sequenced within a study of T cells in tuberculosis. TCRdb's table, derived via immunoSEQ multiplex PCR, lists solely in-frame clones and lacks some. The sample lists 30,000 to 40,000 clones, 97% seen once, with around 6% in the top ten. This clone showed up just once. CDR1 and CDR2 (germline): MNHNS, SASEGT. The CDR3 spans 15 residues. V gave up 2 bases and J gave up 1 base; unmatched junction bases: 3. This chain uses TRBV6-1 with TRBJ1-2; 8 nucleotides match TRBD1. Sequenced input: PBMCs. This TCR was sampled from a donor between 10 and 29 years old with latent tuberculosis or without tuberculosis infection. In DNA, the CDR3 is TGTGCCAGCAGTGAAAGGACAGGGATTAACTATGGCTACACCTTC. Translating gives CASSERTGINYGYTF.